Below, 15 T cell receptor beta chains from the same sample are listed, as sequenced in a study of blood T cell repertoires in COVID-19. The table came from immunoSEQ multiplex PCR; TCRdb's copy has only in-frame clones and leaves some out. The sample has approximately 97,000 clones; about nine tenths are singletons. The sequenced material came from peripheral blood. The receptors were gathered from a man aged 60-69 years with acute or convalescent COVID-19.

The rearrangement joins TRBV7-2 to TRBJ2-1; D not certain. Germline V gene sequence: CDR1 SGHTA, CDR2 FQGNSA. Trimming pared 2 bases from V and 0 bases from J, leaving 8 bases between. The CDR3 consists of 15 residues. The CDR3 reads CASSLMVSSYNEQFF. The CDR3 bases are TGTGCCAGCAGCTTAATGGTGAGCTCCTACAATGAGCAGTTCTTC.

The chain carries TRBV4-2 and TRBJ1-2; D is uncertain. The V and J ends lost 7 bases and 6 bases respectively, with 15 bases between them. CDR1 and CDR2 (germline): LGHNA, YNFKEQ. The CDR3 runs 13 residues. The CDR3 here is CASNTRGQDGYTF. For the CDR3, the DNA is TGTGCCAGCAACACACGAGGGCAGGATGGCTACACCTTC.

The V and J genes are TRBV5-4 and TRBJ2-3, with 9 positions matching TRBD2. V shed 4 bases, J shed 8 bases, and the junction held 11 bases outside the gene matches. This CDR3 spans 15 amino acids. Per the germline V gene, CDR1 is SGHNT and CDR2 is YYREEE (reference sequence). CDR3 protein: CASSADTGTSLTQYF. The CDR3 nucleotides are TGTGCCAGCAGCGCGGATACCGGGACTAGCCTTACGCAGTATTTT.

Written as DNA, the CDR3 is TGTGCCAGCAGTGAAGTCGGGGGACAGGATCAGCCCCAGCATTTT. Residues: CASSEVGGQDQPQHF. The chain is built from TRBV6-1 and TRBJ1-5, with 8 bases that match TRBD1. The CDR3 loop spans 15 amino acids. Per germline, CDR1 MNHNS and CDR2 SASEGT. The ends lost 1 base at V and 5 bases at J; junction bases unmatched: 4.

CDR3 sequence reads: CASRDDAGGWSYTF. The CDR3 nucleotides are TGTGCCAGCAGGGACGACGCAGGGGGCTGGAGCTACACCTTC. The chain joins TRBV6-5 to TRBJ1-2, with 8 bases aligning to TRBD1. The CDR3 has 14 residues. Trimming removed 6 bases from V and 9 bases from J; junction bases left unmatched: 12. CDR1 and CDR2 (germline): MNHEY, SVGAGI.

Here the CDR3 DNA reads TGCAGCGTTGAAAGACAGGCTGGAAACACCATATATTTT. Protein product: CSVERQAGNTIYF. The chain is built from TRBV29-1 and TRBJ1-3; a possible D gene is TRBD1 (6 bases). The V end lost 2 bases, the J end lost 2 bases, and 7 bases lay between the germline ends. This CDR3 is 13 amino acids long. CDR1 and CDR2 (germline): SQVTM, ANQGSEA.

The chain employs TRBV19 and TRBJ1-3; D gene unclear. The germline V gene encodes CDR1 LNHDA and CDR2 SQIVND (reference sequence). The CDR3 extends over 14 amino acids. Trimming shortened V by 7 bases and J by 4 bases, and 14 bases separated the two germline ends. The CDR3 DNA reads as TGTGCCAGTATCTCGAGGAATTTAGGAAACACCATATATTTT. Translating gives CASISRNLGNTIYF.

The count of this clone is one. The J gene is TRBJ1-4, the V gene TRBV7-2; possibly TRBD1 for D (6 bases). Germline-derived CDR1 and CDR2 are SGHTA and FQGNSA. CDR3 length: 15 amino acids. Trimming removed 2 bases at V and 6 bases at J, with 13 bases between. As DNA, the CDR3 is TGTGCCAGCAGCTTAACTCCAGGGGCGGATGAAAAACTGTTTTTT. It specifies CASSLTPGADEKLFF.

V and J are TRBV7-2 and TRBJ1-3, with TRBD1 matching 8 bases. V was clipped by 2 bases and J by 4 bases; unmatched bases: 7. There are 16 residues in the CDR3. Per germline, CDR1 SGHTA and CDR2 FQGNSA. DNA for the CDR3: TGTGCCAGCAGCTTAATGGGGGGGGACAGGGGAAACACCATATATTTT. This translates into CASSLMGGDRGNTIYF.

The chain uses TRBV30 and TRBJ1-6; D might be TRBD1 (5 bases). V lost 0 bases and J lost 10, with 13 bases in between. The germline CDR1 and CDR2 sequences are GTSNPN and SVGIG (reference sequence). The length of the CDR3 is 14 residues. CDR3 sequence: CAWSVQDSLSPLHF. DNA of the CDR3: TGTGCCTGGAGTGTACAAGACAGCCTGTCACCCCTCCACTTT.

This clone was seen only once. The chain combines TRBV5-1 with TRBJ1-1; 8 positions match TRBD1. Germline V gene data show CDR1 as SGHRS and CDR2 as YFSETQ. J was trimmed by 0 bases and V by 0 bases; bases with no gene match: 1. The CDR3 covers 15 residues. CDR3 residues: CASSLDRGMNTEAFF. The CDR3 nucleotides are TGCGCCAGCAGCTTGGACAGGGGGATGAACACTGAAGCTTTCTTT.

V is TRBV10-3 and J is TRBJ2-2; the match to TRBD2 covers 9 bases. V dropped 11 bases and J dropped 6; count of bases not matched to a gene: 7. This CDR3 spans 13 amino acids. The V gene's germline CDR1 is ENHRY and CDR2 SYGVKD. Here the CDR3 DNA reads TGTGCCCACAGGACTAGCGAGGCCGGGGAGCTGTTTTTT. It codes for CAHRTSEAGELFF.

The chain couples TRBV6-5 to TRBJ1-5; TRBD1 agrees at 8 bases. The V segment lost 6 bases and the J segment 1 base; nucleotides outside the gene matches: 2. The CDR3 spans 14 residues. CDR1 and CDR2 (germline): MNHEY, SVGAGI. Here the CDR3 reads CASSSGGSNQPQHF. The CDR3 nucleotides are TGTGCCAGCAGCTCAGGGGGCAGCAATCAGCCCCAGCATTTT.

This rearrangement joins TRBV27 to TRBJ1-2; 9 positions agree with TRBD1. The length of the CDR3 is 14 residues. Germline loops: CDR1 MNHEY, CDR2 SMNVEV (reference sequence). The V segment lost 2 bases and the J segment 9 bases; nucleotides outside the gene matches: 7. CDR3 sequence (DNA): TGTGCCAGCAGTTTAAAGGGACAGGGTGACAGCTACACCTTC. It is translated as CASSLKGQGDSYTF.

This clone appeared a single time. The CDR3 here is CASRRGLATNTEAFF. The CDR3, as DNA: TGTGCCAGCAGAAGGGGTTTAGCCACTAACACTGAAGCTTTCTTT. V and J are TRBV2 and TRBJ1-1; D might be TRBD1 (5 bases). Germline CDR1 SNHLY, CDR2 FYNNEI. Trimming pared 6 bases from V and 2 bases from J, leaving 16 bases between. This CDR3 contains 15 residues.